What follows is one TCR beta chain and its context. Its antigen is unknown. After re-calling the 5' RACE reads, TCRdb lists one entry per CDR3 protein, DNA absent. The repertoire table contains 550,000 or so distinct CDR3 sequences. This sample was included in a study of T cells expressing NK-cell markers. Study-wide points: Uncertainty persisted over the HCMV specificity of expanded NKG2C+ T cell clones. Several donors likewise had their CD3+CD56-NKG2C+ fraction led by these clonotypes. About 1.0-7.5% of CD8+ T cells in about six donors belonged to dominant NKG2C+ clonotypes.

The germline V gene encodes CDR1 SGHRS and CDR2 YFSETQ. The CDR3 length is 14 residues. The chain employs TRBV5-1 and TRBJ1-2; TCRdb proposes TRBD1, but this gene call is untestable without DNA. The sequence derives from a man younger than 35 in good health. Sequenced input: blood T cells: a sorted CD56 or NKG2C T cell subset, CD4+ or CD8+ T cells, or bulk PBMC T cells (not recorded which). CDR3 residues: CASSLRQGSYGYTF.